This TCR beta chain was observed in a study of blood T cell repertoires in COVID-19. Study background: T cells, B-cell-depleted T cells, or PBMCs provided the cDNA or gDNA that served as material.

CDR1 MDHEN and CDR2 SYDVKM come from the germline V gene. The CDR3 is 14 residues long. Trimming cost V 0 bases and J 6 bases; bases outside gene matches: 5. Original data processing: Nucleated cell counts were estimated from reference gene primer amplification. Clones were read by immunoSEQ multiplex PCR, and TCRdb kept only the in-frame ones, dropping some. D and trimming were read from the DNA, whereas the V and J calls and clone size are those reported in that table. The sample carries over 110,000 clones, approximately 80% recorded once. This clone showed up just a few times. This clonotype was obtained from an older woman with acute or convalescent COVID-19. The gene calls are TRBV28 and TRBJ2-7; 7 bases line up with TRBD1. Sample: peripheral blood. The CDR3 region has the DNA TGTGCCAGCAGTTTATGCCGACAGGGATGCGAGCAGTACTTC. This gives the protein CASSLCRQGCEQYF.